This T cell receptor beta chain comes out of a study of control samples from healthy donors and cancer patients. The CDR3 is made up of 17 amino acids. Trimming pared 7 bases from V and 0 bases from J, leaving 19 bases between. Germline V gene lookup returns CDR1 LNHDA and CDR2 SQIVND (reference sequence). The data were produced by immunoSEQ multiplex PCR, yet TCRdb's version contains in-frame clones alone and is incomplete. In the table there are 95,000 to 130,000 clones, 80% to 90% of which are singletons. Sequenced material: PBMCs. The V call is TRBV19, the J call TRBJ1-5; a weak D match, TRBD1 (5 bases). This sequence was found in a woman aged 50 to 65 with colorectal cancer. The CDR3 spells CASISGDLALSNQPQHF. CDR3 bases: TGTGCCAGTATTTCGGGGGACCTGGCCCTTAGCAATCAGCCCCAGCATTTT.